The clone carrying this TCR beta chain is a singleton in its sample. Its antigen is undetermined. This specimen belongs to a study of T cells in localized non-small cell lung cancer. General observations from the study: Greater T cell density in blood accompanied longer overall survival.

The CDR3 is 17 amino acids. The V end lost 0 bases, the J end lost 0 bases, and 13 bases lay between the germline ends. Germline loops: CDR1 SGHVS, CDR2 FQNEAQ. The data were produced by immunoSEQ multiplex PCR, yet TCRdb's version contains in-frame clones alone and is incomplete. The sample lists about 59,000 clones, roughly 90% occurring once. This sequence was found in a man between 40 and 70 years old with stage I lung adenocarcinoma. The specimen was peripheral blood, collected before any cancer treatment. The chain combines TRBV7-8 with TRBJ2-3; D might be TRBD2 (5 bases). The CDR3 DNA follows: TGTGCCAGCAGCTTAGCTATACTAGACTCTAGCACAGATACGCAGTATTTT. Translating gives CASSLAILDSSTDTQYF. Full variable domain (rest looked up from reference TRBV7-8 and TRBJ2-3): GAGVSQSPRYKVAKRGQDVALRCDPISGHVSLFWYQQALGQGPEFLTYFQNEAQLDKSGLPSDRFFAERPEGSVSTLKIQRTQQEDSAVYLCASSLAILDSSTDTQYFGPGTRLTVL.